This TCR beta chain comes out of a study of T-cell reconstitution after alpha-beta-depleted transplantation in children. Unique molecular identifiers tagged the TCRbeta library. MiXCR was run by TCRdb on the PCR reads, yielding one entry per CDR3 protein. The data show over 200,000 distinct CDR3 sequences, around a sixth seen once. V shed 4 bases and J shed 2 bases, with 6 bases lying between them. The CDR3 has 13 amino acids. Germline-derived CDR1 and CDR2 are MNHEY and SVGAGI. V gene TRBV6-5 combines with J gene TRBJ2-1; D remains unclear. The sequences come from PBMCs, mostly from graft donor cells, collected 360 days after TCRalphabeta/CD19-depleted stem cell transplant. The source of this sequence is a male patient aged 2 to 9 who had a stem cell transplant for acute lymphoblastic leukemia, so the T cells may come from the graft donor. CDR3 sequence reads: CASSSRAYNEQFF. CDR3 coding DNA: TGTGCCAGCAGTTCCCGGGCCTACAATGAGCAGTTCTTC.